Shown below are 10 T cell receptor beta chains from a single sample sequenced in a study of blood T cells in healthy people across ages. It was with a sample-barcoded 5' primer and a J-beta primer mix that a second PCR of about 6 to 11 cycles was run. MiXCR was run by TCRdb on the 5' RACE reads, yielding one entry per CDR3 protein. The table has about 700,000 distinct CDR3 sequences, roughly 32% seen once. Material for sequencing was blood. All receptors come from a woman older than 75 in good health.

This clonotype was found many times. The rearrangement joins TRBV7-2 to TRBJ1-2; 9 bases agree with TRBD1. The V gene end was trimmed by 3 bases and the J gene end by 4 bases; junction bases not matched to a gene: 12. The CDR3 loop spans 17 amino acids. Germline CDR1 reads SGHTA; CDR2 reads FQGNSA. As DNA, the CDR3 is TGTGCCAGCAGCTTCCCGGCTGGACAGGGGTTTGGCTATGGCTACACCTTC. Its protein product is CASSFPAGQGFGYGYTF.

This clonotype was counted at least ten times. J is TRBJ2-5 and V is TRBV7-8; 11 bases align to TRBD2. Germline V gene sequence: CDR1 SGHVS, CDR2 FQNEAQ. The CDR3 totals 20 residues. V shed 5 bases and J 4 bases; nucleotides not matched to a gene: 21. CDR3: CASSALTHSGGAGVGETQYF. CDR3 sequence (DNA): TGTGCCAGCAGCGCCCTCACTCATAGCGGGGGGGCCGGGGTCGGAGAGACCCAGTACTTC.

A few counts support this clonotype. V is TRBV6-1 and J is TRBJ1-1; D gene unclear. V lost 6 bases, J lost 8 bases, and 16 bases lay in between. CDR1 is MNHNS, CDR2 SASEGT, per germline. The CDR3 runs to 13 residues. Here the CDR3 reads CASSPDGLREAFF. CDR3 coding DNA: TGTGCCAGCAGCCCAGATGGACTGAGGGAAGCTTTCTTT.

This clonotype was seen only once. CDR3 sequence (DNA): TGTGCCAGCAGTTTAAGTGTTGATACGGAATATTTT. This sequence encodes CASSLSVDTEYF. This rearrangement joins TRBV12-3 or TRBV12-4 to TRBJ2-3; D not resolved. The ends were cut back, 2 bases at V and 15 bases at J, with 15 bases in the middle. This CDR3 has 12 residues.

This clonotype was picked up many times. The chain is built from TRBV5-4 and TRBJ1-6; tentative D call: TRBD1 (5 bases). The CDR3 length is 16 residues. Trimming cost V 3 bases and J 7 bases, with 17 bases left between them. Germline-derived CDR1 and CDR2 are SGHNT and YYREEE (reference sequence). The CDR3 sequence: CASSSPLTPGNSPLHF. The CDR3 coding sequence is TGTGCCAGCAGCTCTCCACTAACTCCAGGGAATTCACCCCTCCACTTT.

The rearrangement links TRBV7-2 to TRBJ2-4; 10 nucleotides agree with TRBD2. Near its end, the DNA agrees better with TRBJ2-7, so the J call may be wrong. Germline CDR1 is SGHTA and CDR2 is FQGNSA. CDR3 length: 16 amino acids. CDR3 amino acids: CASSRTGASGSYEQYF. CDR3 DNA sequence: TGTGCCAGCAGCCGTACCGGGGCTAGCGGGAGTTACGAGCAGTACTTC.

This chain joins TRBV5-1 and TRBJ2-4; TRBD1 matches 7 bases. Matching the DNA end better, TRBJ2-5 makes the J call doubtful. Germline CDR1 and CDR2: SGHRS and YFSETQ. The length of the CDR3 is 15 residues. CDR3: CASSPSRGNQETQYF. The CDR3 coding sequence is TGCGCCAGCAGCCCTAGCAGGGGGAACCAAGAGACCCAGTACTTC.

The chain has TRBV3-1 and TRBJ1-1; tentatively, D is TRBD1 (5 bases). V lost 0 bases, J lost 3 bases, and 11 bases lay in between. The germline gives CDR1 LGHDT, CDR2 YNNKEL (reference sequence). The CDR3 runs to 15 residues. The CDR3 DNA reads as TGTGCCAGCAGCCAAGAGGGGCAGCCGTACACTGAAGCTTTCTTT. Translating gives CASSQEGQPYTEAFF.

The V and J genes are TRBV9 and TRBJ1-3; D unresolved. The CDR3 spans 15 residues. Germline V gene lookup returns CDR1 SGDLS and CDR2 YYNGEE. Trimming left V 1 base short and J 2 bases short, with 10 bases between. CDR3 loop: CASSVSAPAGNTIYF. CDR3 nucleotide sequence: TGTGCCAGCAGCGTATCGGCACCCGCTGGAAACACCATATATTTT.

This clonotype has at least ten counts. CDR3 coding DNA: TGTGCCAGCAGTCTTAGGAGGGCAGGGGGTACGAATGAGCAGTTCTTC. It specifies CASSLRRAGGTNEQFF. The chain joins TRBV27 to TRBJ2-1; D possibly corresponds to TRBD1 (7 bases). The V gene's germline CDR1 is MNHEY and CDR2 SMNVEV (reference sequence). The V end lost 5 bases, the J end lost 7 bases, and 21 bases lay between the germline ends. The CDR3 totals 16 residues.